These 10 T cell receptor beta chains were sequenced from one sample in a study of T cells in Graves' hyperthyroidism and ophthalmopathy. Amplified TCR beta CDR3 regions came from RNA transcripts. HTBI primers were employed in a first-round RT-PCR of the TCR CDR3. TCRdb fed the multiplex PCR reads into MiXCR, producing one record per CDR3 protein. The data show 350,000 to 400,000 distinct CDR3 sequences, about 20% seen once. Sequenced: blood. The receptors derive from a young woman with Graves' hyperthyroidism.

This clonotype has only a few counts. The gene calls are TRBV5-1 and TRBJ1-2; 9 bases are shared with TRBD1. The CDR3 sequence is 17 residues long. CDR1 and CDR2 from the germline V gene are SGHRS and YFSETQ. The V and J ends lost 0 bases and 4 bases, in that order; junction bases with no gene match: 10. The CDR3 coding sequence is TGCGCCAGCAGCTTGGCACAGGGGGCCATTAGCCCCTATGGCTACACCTTC. This gives the protein CASSLAQGAISPYGYTF.

This chain connects TRBV6-1 to TRBJ1-5; D gene uncertain. The CDR3 contains 14 residues. Trimming shortened V by 1 base and J by 6 bases, and 10 bases separated the two germline ends. Germline values: CDR1 MNHNS, CDR2 SASEGT. CDR3 sequence (DNA): TGTGCCAGCAGTGAAGTTGGGGTGGGTCAGCCCCAGCATTTT. Protein: CASSEVGVGQPQHF.

V and J are TRBV6-1 and TRBJ2-7, with 9 bases matching TRBD1. J gave up 0 bases and V 6 bases, and 6 bases lay outside the gene matches. Germline V gene sequence: CDR1 MNHNS, CDR2 SASEGT. CDR3 length equals 15 residues. CDR3 sequence reads: CASRTGTGSSYEQYF. The CDR3 region has the DNA TGTGCCAGCAGAACCGGGACAGGGAGCTCCTACGAGCAGTACTTC.

The chain uses TRBV4-2 and TRBJ2-3, with a tentative D call TRBD2 (5 bases). Germline CDR1 LGHNA, CDR2 YNFKEQ. Deletions cut 0 bases from V and 1 base from J, with 11 bases between. The CDR3 is 16 amino acids. The CDR3 reads CASSQDEGIGTDTQYF. In DNA form, the CDR3 reads TGTGCCAGCAGCCAAGATGAGGGAATAGGCACAGATACGCAGTATTTT.

Ten or more counts support this clonotype. The V call is TRBV29-1, the J call TRBJ1-2, with D hard to call. CDR3 size: 12 residues. Germline CDR1 is SQVTM and CDR2 is ANQGSEA. Trimming stripped 1 base from V and 8 bases from J, with 11 bases between. DNA for the CDR3: TGCAGCGTTGAAGTCCCTGGGGAAGGCTACACCTTC. Translation: CSVEVPGEGYTF.

This clonotype was observed many times. V and J are TRBV12-3 or TRBV12-4 and TRBJ2-5; 9 nucleotides line up with TRBD1. The CDR3 covers 15 residues. The V gene end was trimmed by 4 bases and the J gene end by 5 bases; junction bases not matched to a gene: 8. The CDR3 region is CASSSPGQGQETQYF. The CDR3 nucleotides read TGTGCCAGCAGTTCCCCGGGACAGGGCCAGGAGACCCAGTACTTC.

This clonotype is a singleton in its sample. This sequence joins TRBV6-1 and TRBJ2-7, with 7 bases aligning to TRBD1. Germline loops: CDR1 MNHNS, CDR2 SASEGT. Trimming took 10 bases from V and 6 from J; bases not matched to a gene: 15. CDR3 length: 14 residues. Here the CDR3 DNA reads TGTGCCACACAGGGGAGTCCTTCTACGTTCGAGCAGTACTTC. Translated: CATQGSPSTFEQYF.

This clonotype was recorded many times. This chain joins TRBV15 and TRBJ2-7, with D possibly matching TRBD1 (6 bases). V was cut by 0 bases and J by 2 bases, with 8 bases left in between. The CDR3 is 14 residues long. Germline V gene data show CDR1 as LNHNV and CDR2 as YYDKDF (reference sequence). The CDR3 bases are TGTGCCACCAGCAGAGATGAGGGGGCCTACGAGCAGTACTTC. Amino acids: CATSRDEGAYEQYF.

This chain connects TRBV27 to TRBJ2-7; D is undetermined. The germline gives CDR1 MNHEY, CDR2 SMNVEV (reference sequence). V was cut by 6 bases and J by 1 base, with 4 bases left in between. The CDR3 is made up of 11 amino acids. CDR3 in amino acids: CASRCSYEQYF. The CDR3 DNA reads TGTGCCAGCAGGTGTTCCTACGAGCAGTACTTC.

There are many counts of this clonotype. V is TRBV28 and J is TRBJ2-5; tentatively, D is TRBD2 (5 bases). Germline V gene data show CDR1 as MDHEN and CDR2 as SYDVKM. This CDR3 spans 15 amino acids. Trimming stripped 6 bases from V and 13 bases from J, with 27 bases between. The CDR3 reads CASSPPTVLDPRGYF. The CDR3, as DNA: TGTGCCAGCAGCCCCCCCACAGTCCTGGACCCTCGGGGGTACTTC.